This T cell receptor beta chain was documented in a study of CD8+ T cells in alopecia areata. V shed 3 bases, J shed 2 bases, and the junction held 5 bases outside the gene matches. This CDR3 has 15 amino acids. Germline V gives CDR1 GTSNPN, CDR2 SVGIG (reference sequence). Treatment: oral pan-JAK inhibitor, 5-10 mg twice daily. This clone was found a few times. Extracted from the samples, RNA was reverse transcribed into cDNA to serve as the sequencing template. Generated by immunoSEQ multiplex PCR, the TCRdb table keeps only in-frame clones and is missing some. The repertoire holds around 160,000 clones, with approximately 62% as singletons.

Sequenced here: CD4+ T cells sorted from blood, sampled at week 24, from a patient treated with tofacitinib. This receptor was identified in a human donor with alopecia areata. This chain uses TRBV30 with TRBJ2-3; 10 bases are a match to TRBD2. CDR3 amino acids: CAWSLGLADTDTQYF. The CDR3 nucleotides are TGTGCCTGGAGCCTCGGACTAGCGGACACAGATACGCAGTATTTT.